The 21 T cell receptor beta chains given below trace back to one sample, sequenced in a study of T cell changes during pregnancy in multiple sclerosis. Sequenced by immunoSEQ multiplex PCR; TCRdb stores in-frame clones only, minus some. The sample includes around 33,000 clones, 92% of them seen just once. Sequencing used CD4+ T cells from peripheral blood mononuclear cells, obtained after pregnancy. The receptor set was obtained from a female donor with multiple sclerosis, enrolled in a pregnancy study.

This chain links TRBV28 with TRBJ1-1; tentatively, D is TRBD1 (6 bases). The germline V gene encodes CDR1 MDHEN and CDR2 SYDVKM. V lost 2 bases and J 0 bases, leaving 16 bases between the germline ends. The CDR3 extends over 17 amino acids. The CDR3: CASSLGGANEVNTEAFF. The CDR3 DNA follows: TGTGCCAGCAGTTTAGGGGGGGCGAACGAGGTGAACACTGAAGCTTTCTTT.

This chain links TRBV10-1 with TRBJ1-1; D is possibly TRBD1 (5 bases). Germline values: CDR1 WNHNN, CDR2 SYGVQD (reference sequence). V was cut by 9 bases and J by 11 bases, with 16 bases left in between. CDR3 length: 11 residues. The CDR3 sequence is CARQGTPWAFF. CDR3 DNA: TGCGCCAGGCAGGGTACCCCTTGGGCTTTCTTT.

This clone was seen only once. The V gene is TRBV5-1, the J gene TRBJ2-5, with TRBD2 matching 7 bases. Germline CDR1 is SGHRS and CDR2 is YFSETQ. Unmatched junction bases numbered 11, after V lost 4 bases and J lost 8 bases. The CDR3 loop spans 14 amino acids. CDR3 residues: CASSGGVQMETQYF. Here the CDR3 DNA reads TGCGCCAGCAGCGGGGGGGTTCAAATGGAAACCCAGTACTTC.

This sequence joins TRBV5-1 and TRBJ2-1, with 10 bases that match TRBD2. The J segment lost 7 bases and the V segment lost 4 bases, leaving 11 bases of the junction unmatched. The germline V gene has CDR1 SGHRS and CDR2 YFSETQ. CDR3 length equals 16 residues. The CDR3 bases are TGCGCCAGCAGCAACGGACAAGCGGGAGGGCCGAATGAGCAGTTCTTC. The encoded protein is CASSNGQAGGPNEQFF. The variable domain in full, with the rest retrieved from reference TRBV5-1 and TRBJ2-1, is KAGVTQTPRYLIKTRGQQVTLSCSPISGHRSVSWYQQTPGQGLQFLFEYFSETQRNKGNFPGRFSGRQFSNSRSEMNVSTLELGDSALYLCASSNGQAGGPNEQFFGPGTRLTVL.

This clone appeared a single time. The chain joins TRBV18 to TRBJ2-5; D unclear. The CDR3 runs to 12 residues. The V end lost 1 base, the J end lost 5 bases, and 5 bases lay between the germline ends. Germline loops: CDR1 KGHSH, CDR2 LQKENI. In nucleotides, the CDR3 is TGTGCCAGCTCACCACGTGCGGAGACCCAGTACTTC. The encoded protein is CASSPRAETQYF.

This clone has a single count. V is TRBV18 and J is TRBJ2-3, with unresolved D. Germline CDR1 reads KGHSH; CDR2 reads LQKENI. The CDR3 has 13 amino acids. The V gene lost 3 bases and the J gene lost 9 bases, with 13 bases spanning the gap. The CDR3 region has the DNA TGTGCCAGCTCACCTGTGAGAATAGAAACGCAGTATTTT. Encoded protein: CASSPVRIETQYF. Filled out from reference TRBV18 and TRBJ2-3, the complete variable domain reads NAGVMQNPRHLVRRRGQEARLRCSPMKGHSHVYWYRQLPEEGLKFMVYLQKENIIDESGMPKERFSAEFPKEGPSILRIQQVVRGDSAAYFCASSPVRIETQYFGPGTRLTVL.

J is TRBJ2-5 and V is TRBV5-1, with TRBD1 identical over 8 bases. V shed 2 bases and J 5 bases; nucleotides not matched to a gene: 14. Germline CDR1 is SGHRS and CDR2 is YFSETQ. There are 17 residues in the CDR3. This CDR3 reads CASSLVAGGAYSETQYF. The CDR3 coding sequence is TGCGCCAGCAGCTTAGTAGCAGGGGGCGCTTATAGTGAGACCCAGTACTTC.

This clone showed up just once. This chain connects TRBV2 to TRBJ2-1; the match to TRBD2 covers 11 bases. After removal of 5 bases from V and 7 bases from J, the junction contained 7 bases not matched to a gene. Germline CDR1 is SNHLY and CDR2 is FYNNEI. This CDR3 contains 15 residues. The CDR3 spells CASSRGASGGNEQFF. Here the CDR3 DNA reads TGTGCCAGCAGTAGGGGGGCTAGCGGGGGGAATGAGCAGTTCTTC.

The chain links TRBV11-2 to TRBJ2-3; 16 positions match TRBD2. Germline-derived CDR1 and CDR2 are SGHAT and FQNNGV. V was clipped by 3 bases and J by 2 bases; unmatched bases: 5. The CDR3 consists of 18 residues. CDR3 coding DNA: TGTGCCAGCAGCTTGGGACTAGCGGGAGGGCGCTTCACAGATACGCAGTATTTT. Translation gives CASSLGLAGGRFTDTQYF.

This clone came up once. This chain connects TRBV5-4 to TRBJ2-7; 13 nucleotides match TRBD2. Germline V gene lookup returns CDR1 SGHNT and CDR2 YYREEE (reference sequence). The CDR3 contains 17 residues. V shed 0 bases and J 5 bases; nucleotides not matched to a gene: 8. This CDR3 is CASSLVGTSGAVDEQYF. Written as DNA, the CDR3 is TGTGCCAGCAGCTTGGTGGGGACTAGCGGGGCGGTCGACGAGCAGTACTTC.

CDR3 region: CASKITGGAGKIEAFF. The CDR3 coding sequence is TGCGCCAGCAAGATTACAGGGGGCGCGGGGAAGATTGAAGCTTTCTTT. The V gene is TRBV10-2, the J gene TRBJ1-1, with 9 bases matching TRBD1. The CDR3 runs to 16 residues. CDR1 is WSHSY, CDR2 SAAADI, per germline. After removal of 7 bases from V and 7 bases from J, the junction contained 16 bases not matched to a gene.

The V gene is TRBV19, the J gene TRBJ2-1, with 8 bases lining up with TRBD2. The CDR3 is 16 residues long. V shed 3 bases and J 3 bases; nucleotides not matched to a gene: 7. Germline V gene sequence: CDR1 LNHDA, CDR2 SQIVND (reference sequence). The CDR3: CASSMRRGAFYNEQFF. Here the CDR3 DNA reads TGTGCCAGTAGTATGCGGCGGGGGGCCTTCTACAATGAGCAGTTCTTC.

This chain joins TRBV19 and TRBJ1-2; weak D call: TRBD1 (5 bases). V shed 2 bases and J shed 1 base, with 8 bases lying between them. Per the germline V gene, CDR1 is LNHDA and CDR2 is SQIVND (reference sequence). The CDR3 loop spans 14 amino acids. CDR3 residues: CASSILQGNYGYTF. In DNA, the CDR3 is TGTGCCAGTAGTATATTGCAGGGTAACTATGGCTACACCTTC.

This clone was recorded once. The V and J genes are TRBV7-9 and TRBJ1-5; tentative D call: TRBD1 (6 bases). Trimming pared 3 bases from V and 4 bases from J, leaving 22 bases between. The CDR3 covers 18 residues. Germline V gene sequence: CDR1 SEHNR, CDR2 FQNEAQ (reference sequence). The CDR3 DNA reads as TGTGCCAGCAGCTTCGGGGGGGGCACAGGGTTGTGGAATCAGCCCCAGCATTTT. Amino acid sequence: CASSFGGGTGLWNQPQHF.

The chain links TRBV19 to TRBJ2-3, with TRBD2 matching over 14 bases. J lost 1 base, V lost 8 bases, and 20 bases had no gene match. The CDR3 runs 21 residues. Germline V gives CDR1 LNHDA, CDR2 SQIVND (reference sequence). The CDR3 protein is CASGMGLWTSGGHTGTDTQYF. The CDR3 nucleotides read TGTGCCAGTGGGATGGGCCTCTGGACTAGCGGGGGGCATACCGGCACAGATACGCAGTATTTT.

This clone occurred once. CDR3 DNA sequence: TGTGCCAGCAGTTTGTACTCGAGCTATGGCTACACCTTC. Protein product: CASSLYSSYGYTF. The chain couples TRBV28 to TRBJ1-2; D remains unclear. Per germline, CDR1 MDHEN and CDR2 SYDVKM. This CDR3 is 13 amino acids long. The V and J ends lost 3 bases and 4 bases respectively, with 9 bases between them.

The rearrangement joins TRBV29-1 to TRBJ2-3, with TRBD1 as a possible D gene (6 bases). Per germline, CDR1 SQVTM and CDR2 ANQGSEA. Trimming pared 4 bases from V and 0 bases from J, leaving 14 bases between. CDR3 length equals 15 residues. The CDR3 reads CSVVPPDSSTDTQYF. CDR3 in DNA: TGCAGCGTTGTACCCCCGGACAGTAGCACAGATACGCAGTATTTT.

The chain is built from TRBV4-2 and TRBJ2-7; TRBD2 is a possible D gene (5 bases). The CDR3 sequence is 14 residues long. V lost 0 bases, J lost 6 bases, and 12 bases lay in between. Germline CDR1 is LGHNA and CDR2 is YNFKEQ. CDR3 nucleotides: TGTGCCAGCAGCCAAGATTCGGGAAGGCGCGAGCAGTACTTC. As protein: CASSQDSGRREQYF.

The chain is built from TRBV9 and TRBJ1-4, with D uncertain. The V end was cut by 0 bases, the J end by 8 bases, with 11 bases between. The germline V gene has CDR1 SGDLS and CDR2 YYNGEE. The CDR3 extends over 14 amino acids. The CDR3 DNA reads TGTGCCAGCAGCGTAGGCATGGCTAGAGAAAAACTGTTTTTT. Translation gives CASSVGMAREKLFF.

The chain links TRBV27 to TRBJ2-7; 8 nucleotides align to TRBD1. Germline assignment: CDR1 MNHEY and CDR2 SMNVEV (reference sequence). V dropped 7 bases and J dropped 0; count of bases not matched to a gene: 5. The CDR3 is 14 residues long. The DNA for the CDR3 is TGTGCCAGCAACGGGCAGGGGGCCTCCTACGAGCAGTACTTC. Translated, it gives CASNGQGASYEQYF.

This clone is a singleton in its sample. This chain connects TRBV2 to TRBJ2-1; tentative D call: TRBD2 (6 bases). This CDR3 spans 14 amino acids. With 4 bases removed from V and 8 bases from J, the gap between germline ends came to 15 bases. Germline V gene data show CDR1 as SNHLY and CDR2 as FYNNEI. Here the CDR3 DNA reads TGTGCCAGCAGTGTACACAGCGGGCGAGATGAGCAGTTCTTC. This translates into CASSVHSGRDEQFF.